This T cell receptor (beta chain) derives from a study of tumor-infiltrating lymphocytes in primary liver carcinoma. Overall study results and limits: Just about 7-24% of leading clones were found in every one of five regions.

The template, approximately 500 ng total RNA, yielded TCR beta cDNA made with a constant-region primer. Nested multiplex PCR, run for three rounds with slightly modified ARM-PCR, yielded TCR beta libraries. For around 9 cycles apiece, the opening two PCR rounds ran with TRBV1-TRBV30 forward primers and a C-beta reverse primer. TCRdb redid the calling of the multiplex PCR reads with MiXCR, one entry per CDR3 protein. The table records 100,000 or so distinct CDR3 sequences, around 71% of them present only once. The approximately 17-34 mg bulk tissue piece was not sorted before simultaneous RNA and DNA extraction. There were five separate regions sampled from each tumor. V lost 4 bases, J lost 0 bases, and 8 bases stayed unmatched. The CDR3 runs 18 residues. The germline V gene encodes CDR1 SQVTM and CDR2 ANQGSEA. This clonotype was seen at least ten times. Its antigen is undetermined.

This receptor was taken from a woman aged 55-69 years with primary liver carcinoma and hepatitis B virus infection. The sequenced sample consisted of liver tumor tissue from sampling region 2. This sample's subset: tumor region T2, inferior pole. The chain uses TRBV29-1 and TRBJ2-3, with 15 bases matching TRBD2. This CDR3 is CSVGGTSGRSLSTDTQYF. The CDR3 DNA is TGCAGCGTTGGGGGGACTAGCGGGAGGTCCCTTAGCACAGATACGCAGTATTTT.